The sequence of this T cell receptor (beta chain) was determined in a study of blood T cell repertoires in COVID-19. Turning to the study itself: Material from acute and convalescent COVID-19 was sourced from the United States, Italy and Spain. PBMCs, B-cell-depleted T cells, or T cells were the source of the cDNA or gDNA that made up the material.

The V gene lost 1 base and the J gene lost 8 bases, with 14 bases spanning the gap. Germline V gene sequence: CDR1 SGHAT, CDR2 FQNNGV. The CDR3 runs to 14 residues. Original processing methods: Researchers report that nucleated cell counts were estimated from reference gene primer amplification. Produced via immunoSEQ multiplex PCR; TCRdb's table is partial and in-frame only. V and J calls and clone size are those listed in that table; D and trimming were worked out from the DNA. This sample yields 200,000 to 250,000 clones, of which over 60% are seen a single time; 5.5% to 7% belongs to the top ten. This clone occurred once.

The receptor was derived from a woman in her 70s with acute or convalescent COVID-19. V and J are TRBV11-2 and TRBJ1-2; TRBD1 is a possible D gene (5 bases). Sequencing used peripheral blood. The CDR3 sequence is CASSLGWQGDGYTF. The CDR3 nucleotides read TGTGCCAGCAGCTTAGGATGGCAGGGCGACGGCTACACCTTC.